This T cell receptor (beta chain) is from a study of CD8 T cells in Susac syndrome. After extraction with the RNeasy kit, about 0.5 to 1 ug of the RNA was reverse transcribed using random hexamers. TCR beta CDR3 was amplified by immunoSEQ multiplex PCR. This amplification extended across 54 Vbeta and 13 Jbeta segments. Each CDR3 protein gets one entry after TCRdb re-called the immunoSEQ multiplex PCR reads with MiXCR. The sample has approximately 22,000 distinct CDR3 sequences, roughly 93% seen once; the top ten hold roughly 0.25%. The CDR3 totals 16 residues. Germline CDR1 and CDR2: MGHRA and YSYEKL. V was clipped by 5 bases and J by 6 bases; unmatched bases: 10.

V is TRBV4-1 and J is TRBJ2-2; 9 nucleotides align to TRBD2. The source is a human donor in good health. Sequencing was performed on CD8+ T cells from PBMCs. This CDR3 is CASSSSGGMISGELFF. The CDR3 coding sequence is TGCGCCAGCAGCTCGAGCGGGGGGATGATTTCCGGGGAGCTGTTTTTT.